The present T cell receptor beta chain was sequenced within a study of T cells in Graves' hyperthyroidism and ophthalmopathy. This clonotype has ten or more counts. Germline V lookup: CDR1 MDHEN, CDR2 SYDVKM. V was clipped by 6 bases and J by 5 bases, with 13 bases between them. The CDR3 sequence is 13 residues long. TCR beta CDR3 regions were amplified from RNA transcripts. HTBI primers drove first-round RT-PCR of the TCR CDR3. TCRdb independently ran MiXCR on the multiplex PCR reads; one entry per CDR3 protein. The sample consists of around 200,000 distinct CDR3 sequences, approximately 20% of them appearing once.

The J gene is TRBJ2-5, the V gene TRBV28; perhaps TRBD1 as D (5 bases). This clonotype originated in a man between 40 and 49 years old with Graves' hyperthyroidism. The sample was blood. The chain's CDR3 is CASREGVEETQYF. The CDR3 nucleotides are TGTGCCAGCAGAGAAGGGGTCGAGGAGACCCAGTACTTC.